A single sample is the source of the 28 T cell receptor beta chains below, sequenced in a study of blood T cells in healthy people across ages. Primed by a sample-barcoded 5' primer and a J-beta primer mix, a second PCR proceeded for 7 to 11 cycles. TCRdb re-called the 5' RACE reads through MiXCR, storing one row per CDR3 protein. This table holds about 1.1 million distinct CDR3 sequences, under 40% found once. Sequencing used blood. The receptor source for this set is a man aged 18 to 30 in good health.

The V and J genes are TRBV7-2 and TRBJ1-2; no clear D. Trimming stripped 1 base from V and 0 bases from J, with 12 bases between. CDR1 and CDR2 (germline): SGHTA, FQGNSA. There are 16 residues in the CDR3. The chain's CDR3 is CASSLGRGTPNYGYTF. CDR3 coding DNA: TGTGCCAGCAGCTTAGGACGAGGTACCCCTAACTATGGCTACACCTTC.

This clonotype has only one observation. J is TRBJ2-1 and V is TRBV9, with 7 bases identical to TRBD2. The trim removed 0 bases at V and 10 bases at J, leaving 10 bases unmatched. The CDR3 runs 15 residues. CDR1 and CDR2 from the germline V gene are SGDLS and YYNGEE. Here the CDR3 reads CASSVGSGAQCEQFF. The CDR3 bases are TGTGCCAGCAGCGTAGGGAGCGGGGCCCAGTGCGAGCAGTTCTTC.

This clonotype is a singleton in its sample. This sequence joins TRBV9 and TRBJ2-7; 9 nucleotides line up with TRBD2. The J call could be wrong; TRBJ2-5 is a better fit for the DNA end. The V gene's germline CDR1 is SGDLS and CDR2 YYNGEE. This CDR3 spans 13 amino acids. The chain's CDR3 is CASSRGGAETQYF. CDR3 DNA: TGTGCCAGCTCCCGCGGGGGGGCGGAGACCCAGTACTTC.

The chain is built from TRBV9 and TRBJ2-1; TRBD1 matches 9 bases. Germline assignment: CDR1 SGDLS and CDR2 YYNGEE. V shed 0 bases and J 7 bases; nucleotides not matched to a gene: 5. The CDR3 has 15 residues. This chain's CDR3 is CASSVDGTGLNEQFF. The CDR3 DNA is TGTGCCAGCAGCGTAGACGGGACAGGGTTAAATGAGCAGTTCTTC.

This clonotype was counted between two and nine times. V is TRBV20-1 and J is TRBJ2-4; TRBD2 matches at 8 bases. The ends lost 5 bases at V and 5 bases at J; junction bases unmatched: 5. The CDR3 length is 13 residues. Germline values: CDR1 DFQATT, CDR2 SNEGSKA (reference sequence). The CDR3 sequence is CSALTSEENIQYF. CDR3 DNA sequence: TGCAGTGCTTTGACTAGCGAGGAAAACATTCAGTACTTC.

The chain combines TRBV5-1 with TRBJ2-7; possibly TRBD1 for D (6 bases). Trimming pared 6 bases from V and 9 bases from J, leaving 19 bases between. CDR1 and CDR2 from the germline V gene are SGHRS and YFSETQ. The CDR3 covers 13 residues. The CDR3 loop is CASTSDDQGGQYF. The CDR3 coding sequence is TGCGCCAGCACCTCCGACGACCAAGGGGGGCAGTACTTC.

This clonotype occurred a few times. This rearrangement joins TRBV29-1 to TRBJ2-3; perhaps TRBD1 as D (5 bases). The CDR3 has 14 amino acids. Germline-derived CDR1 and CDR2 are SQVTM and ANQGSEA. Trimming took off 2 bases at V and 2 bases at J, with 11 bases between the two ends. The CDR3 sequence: CSVEKGIPTDTQYF. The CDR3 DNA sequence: TGCAGCGTTGAAAAGGGGATACCCACAGATACGCAGTATTTT.

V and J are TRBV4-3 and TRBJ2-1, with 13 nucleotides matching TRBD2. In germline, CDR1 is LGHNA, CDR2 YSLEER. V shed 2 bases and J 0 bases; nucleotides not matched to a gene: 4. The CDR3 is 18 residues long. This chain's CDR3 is CASSQTGTSGASYNEQFF. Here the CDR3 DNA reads TGCGCCAGCAGCCAAACCGGGACTAGCGGGGCCTCCTACAATGAGCAGTTCTTC.

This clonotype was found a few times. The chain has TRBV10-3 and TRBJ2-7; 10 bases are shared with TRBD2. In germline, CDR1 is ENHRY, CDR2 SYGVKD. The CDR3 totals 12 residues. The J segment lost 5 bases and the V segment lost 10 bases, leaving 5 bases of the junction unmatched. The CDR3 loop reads CATHSGGHEQYF. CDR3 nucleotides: TGTGCCACCCATAGCGGGGGGCACGAGCAGTACTTC.

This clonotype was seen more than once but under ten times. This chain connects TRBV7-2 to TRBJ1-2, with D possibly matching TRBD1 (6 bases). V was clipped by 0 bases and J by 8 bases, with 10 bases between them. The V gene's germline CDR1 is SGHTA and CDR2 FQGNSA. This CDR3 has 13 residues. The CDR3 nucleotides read TGTGCCAGCAGCTTAGCAACAGGGAAGGGCTACACCTTC. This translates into CASSLATGKGYTF.

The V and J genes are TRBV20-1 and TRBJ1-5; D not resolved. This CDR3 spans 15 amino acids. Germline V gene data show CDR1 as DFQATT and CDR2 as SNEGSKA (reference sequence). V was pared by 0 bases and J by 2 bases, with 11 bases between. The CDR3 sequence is CSARDTHLGNQPQHF. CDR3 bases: TGCAGTGCTAGAGATACACACCTGGGCAATCAGCCCCAGCATTTT.

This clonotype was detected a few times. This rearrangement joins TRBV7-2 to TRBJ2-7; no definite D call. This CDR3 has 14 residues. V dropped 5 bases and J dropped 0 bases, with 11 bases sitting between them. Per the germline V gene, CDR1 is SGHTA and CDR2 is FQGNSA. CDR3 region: CASSRPTDSYEQYF. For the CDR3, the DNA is TGTGCCAGCAGCCGCCCTACAGACTCCTACGAGCAGTACTTC. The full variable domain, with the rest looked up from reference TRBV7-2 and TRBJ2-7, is GAGVSQSPSNKVTEKGKDVELRCDPISGHTALYWYRQSLGQGLEFLIYFQGNSAPDKSGLPSDRFSAERTGGSVSTLTIQRTQQEDSAVYLCASSRPTDSYEQYFGPGTRLTVT.

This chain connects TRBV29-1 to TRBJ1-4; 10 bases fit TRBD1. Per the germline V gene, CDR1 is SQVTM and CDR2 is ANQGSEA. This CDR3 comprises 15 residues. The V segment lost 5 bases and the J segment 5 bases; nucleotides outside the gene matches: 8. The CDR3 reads CSVHSPGQGNEKLFF. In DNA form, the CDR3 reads TGCAGCGTTCACTCTCCGGGACAGGGGAATGAAAAACTGTTTTTT.

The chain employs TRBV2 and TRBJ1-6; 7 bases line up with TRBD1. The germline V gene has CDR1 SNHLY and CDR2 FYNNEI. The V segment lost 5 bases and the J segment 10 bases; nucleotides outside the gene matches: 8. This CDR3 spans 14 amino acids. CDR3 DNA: TGTGCCAGCAGTCCAGGCAGGGGGGACTCACCCCTCCACTTT. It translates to CASSPGRGDSPLHF.

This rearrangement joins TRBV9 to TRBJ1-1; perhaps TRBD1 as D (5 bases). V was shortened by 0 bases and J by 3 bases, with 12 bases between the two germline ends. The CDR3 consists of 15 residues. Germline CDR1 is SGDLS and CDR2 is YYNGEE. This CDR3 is CASSVGRGRDTEAFF. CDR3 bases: TGTGCCAGCAGCGTAGGGAGGGGACGGGACACTGAAGCTTTCTTT.

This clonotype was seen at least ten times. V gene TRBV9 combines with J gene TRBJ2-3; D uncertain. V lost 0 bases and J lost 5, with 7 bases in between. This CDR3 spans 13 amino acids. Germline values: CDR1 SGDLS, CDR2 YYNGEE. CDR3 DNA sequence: TGTGCCAGCAGCGTAGACCCCCAAGATACGCAGTATTTT. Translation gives CASSVDPQDTQYF.

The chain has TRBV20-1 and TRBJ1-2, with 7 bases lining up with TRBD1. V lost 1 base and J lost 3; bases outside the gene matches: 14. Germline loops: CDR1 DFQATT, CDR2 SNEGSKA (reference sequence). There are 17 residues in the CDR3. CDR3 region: CSARVMAGGRGDYGYTF. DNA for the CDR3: TGCAGTGCTAGAGTGATGGCAGGGGGGAGGGGTGACTATGGCTACACCTTC.

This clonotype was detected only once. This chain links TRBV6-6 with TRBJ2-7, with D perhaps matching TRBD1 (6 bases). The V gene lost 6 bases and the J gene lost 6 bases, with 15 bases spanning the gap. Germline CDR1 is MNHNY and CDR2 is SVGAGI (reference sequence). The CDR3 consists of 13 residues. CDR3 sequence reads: CASRGTGSGEQYF. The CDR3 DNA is TGTGCCAGCAGGGGAACAGGGAGTGGCGAGCAGTACTTC.

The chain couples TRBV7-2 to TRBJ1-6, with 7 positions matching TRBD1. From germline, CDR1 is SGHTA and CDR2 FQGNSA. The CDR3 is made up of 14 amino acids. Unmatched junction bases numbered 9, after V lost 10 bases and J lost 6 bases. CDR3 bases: TGTGCCACCGCAATTAACAGGGGTAATTCACCCCTCCACTTT. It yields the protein CATAINRGNSPLHF.

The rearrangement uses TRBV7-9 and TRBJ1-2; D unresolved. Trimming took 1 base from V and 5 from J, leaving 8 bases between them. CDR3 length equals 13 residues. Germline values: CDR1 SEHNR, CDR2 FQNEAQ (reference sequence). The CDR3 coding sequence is TGTGCCAGCAGCTTAGGAAACGATTATGGCTACACCTTC. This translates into CASSLGNDYGYTF.

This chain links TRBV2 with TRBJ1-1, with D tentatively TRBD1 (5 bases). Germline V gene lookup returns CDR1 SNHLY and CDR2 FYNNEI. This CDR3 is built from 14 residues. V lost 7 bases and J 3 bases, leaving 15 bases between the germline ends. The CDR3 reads CASTKQVGDTEAFF. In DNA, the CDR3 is TGTGCCAGCACCAAACAGGTGGGGGACACTGAAGCTTTCTTT.

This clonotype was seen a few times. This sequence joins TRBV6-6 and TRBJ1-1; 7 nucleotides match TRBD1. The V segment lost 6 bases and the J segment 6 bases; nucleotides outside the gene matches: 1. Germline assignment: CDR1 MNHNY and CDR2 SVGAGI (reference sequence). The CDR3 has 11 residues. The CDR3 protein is CASRTGAEAFF. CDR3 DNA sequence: TGTGCCAGCAGAACAGGGGCTGAAGCTTTCTTT.

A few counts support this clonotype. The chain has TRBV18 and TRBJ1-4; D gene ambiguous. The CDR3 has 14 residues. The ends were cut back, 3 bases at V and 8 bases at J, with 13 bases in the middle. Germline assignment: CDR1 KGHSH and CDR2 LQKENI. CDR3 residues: CASSPVRGHEKLFF. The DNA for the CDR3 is TGTGCCAGCTCACCGGTCAGAGGCCACGAAAAACTGTTTTTT.

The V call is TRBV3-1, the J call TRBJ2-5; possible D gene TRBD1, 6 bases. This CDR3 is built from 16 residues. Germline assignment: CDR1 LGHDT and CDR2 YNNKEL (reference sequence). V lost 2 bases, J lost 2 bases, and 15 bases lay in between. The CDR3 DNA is TGTGCCAGCAGCCAAACCGGGACACTTTTTCAAGAGACCCAGTACTTC. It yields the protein CASSQTGTLFQETQYF.

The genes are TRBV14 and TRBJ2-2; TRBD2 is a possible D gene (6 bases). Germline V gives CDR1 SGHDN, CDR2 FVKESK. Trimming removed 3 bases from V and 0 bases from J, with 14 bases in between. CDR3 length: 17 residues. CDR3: CASSHWGVRANTGELFF. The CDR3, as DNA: TGTGCCAGCAGCCATTGGGGGGTTCGGGCGAACACCGGGGAGCTGTTTTTT.

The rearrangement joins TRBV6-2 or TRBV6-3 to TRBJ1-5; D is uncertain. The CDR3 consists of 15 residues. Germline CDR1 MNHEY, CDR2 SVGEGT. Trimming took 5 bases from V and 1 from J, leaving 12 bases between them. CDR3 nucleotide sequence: TGTGCCAGCAGTCCCCATCAGGTGAGCAATCAGCCCCAGCATTTT. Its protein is CASSPHQVSNQPQHF.

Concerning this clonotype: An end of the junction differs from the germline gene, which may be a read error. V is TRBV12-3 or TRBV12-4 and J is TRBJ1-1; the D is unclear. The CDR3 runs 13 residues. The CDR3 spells CASSVADGAEAFF. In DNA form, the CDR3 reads TGTGCCAGCAGTGTAGCGGACGGAGCTGAAGCTTTCTTT.

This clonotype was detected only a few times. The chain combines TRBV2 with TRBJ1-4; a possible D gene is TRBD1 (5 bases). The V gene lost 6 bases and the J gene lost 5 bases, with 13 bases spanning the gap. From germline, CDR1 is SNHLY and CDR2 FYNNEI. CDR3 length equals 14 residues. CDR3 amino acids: CASRRQRENEKLFF. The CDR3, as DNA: TGTGCCAGCAGAAGACAGCGGGAGAATGAAAAACTGTTTTTT.